The T cell receptor beta chain under discussion was sequenced for a study of blood T cells in healthy people across ages. A J-beta primer mix and a sample-barcoded 5' primer were used in a second PCR of about 7 to 12 cycles. Each CDR3 protein gets one entry after TCRdb re-called the 5' RACE reads with MiXCR. Found here are hundreds of thousands of distinct CDR3 sequences, about 54% of them singletons; the top ten hold approximately 37%. Material: blood. The receptor comes from a man aged 55 to 69 in good health.

CDR3 coding DNA: TGTGCCAGCAGACCTCCGACAGGGAACTTCAATGAGCAGTTCTTC. It encodes CASRPPTGNFNEQFF. The V and J genes are TRBV6-5 and TRBJ2-1; 7 bases are a match to TRBD1. This CDR3 contains 15 residues. J was trimmed by 6 bases and V by 6 bases; bases with no gene match: 11. The V gene's germline CDR1 is MNHEY and CDR2 SVGAGI.